The sequence of this TCR beta chain was determined in a study of cytotoxic CD8 clonotypes in ibrutinib-treated CLL. Study-wide background: Response sampling occurred after a median roughly twelve months of treatment (range 6 to 36).

Points on this clone: The target antigen is unknown.

Study-wide points: Treatment saw public clonotypes, which were uncommon, either contract or stay stable. The times at which samples were taken varied between sustained-remission and progressing patients. Upon ibrutinib response clonality rose, and upon progression it fell back toward baseline.

Generated by immunoSEQ multiplex PCR, the TCRdb table keeps only in-frame clones and is missing some. The sample yields 85,000 or so clones, roughly 77% seen once. CDR1 is SGHTA and CDR2 is FQGNSA in the germline V gene. The CDR3 runs 15 residues. V gave up 5 bases and J gave up 2 bases, with 14 bases separating them. The genes are TRBV7-2 and TRBJ2-3; D tentatively fits TRBD1 or TRBD2 (6 bases each). This receptor was obtained from a human donor with chronic lymphocytic leukemia. Sequences were derived from PBMCs, sampled after 12 months of ibrutinib treatment. The CDR3: CASSLEGGTTDTQYF. DNA of the CDR3: TGTGCCAGCAGCCTCGAAGGGGGGACCACAGATACGCAGTATTTT.